This TCR beta chain was sequenced in a study of shared clonotypes between healthy human individuals. Study conclusions and caveats: Naive subsets typically showed greater estimated richness than memory subsets.

Details on this clone: Its antigen is not known.

This CDR3 spans 16 amino acids. V dropped 4 bases and J dropped 0 bases, with 15 bases sitting between them. In germline, CDR1 is SEHNR, CDR2 FQNEAQ (reference sequence). Terminally differentiated effector memory CD45RA+ cells were left out of the naive CD8 fraction, which was CD45RO-negative and positively selected for CCR7. Study donors comprised healthy, HIV-negative adults devoid of recent acute infection or vaccination. This table comes from immunoSEQ multiplex PCR, and its TCRdb copy is limited to in-frame clones, with some not included. The sample yields around 1,900,000 clones, around 93% seen once.

The material sequenced was naive CD8+ T cells from PBMCs. The source of this sequence is a man in his late teens or twenties in good health. Some clones in this sample may be carry-over from other donors' samples. The gene calls are TRBV7-9 and TRBJ1-1; TRBD1 might be the D (6 bases). This chain's CDR3 is CASSSPTGPLNTEAFF. The CDR3 bases are TGTGCCAGCAGCTCCCCAACAGGGCCTCTGAACACTGAAGCTTTCTTT.